This T cell receptor (beta chain) was sequenced in a study of human T cells and chemical hapten exposure. Study details: TCR yields per sample varied, mainly owing to small pooled library volume differences.

This clonotype came up many times. Antigen unknown. The CDR3 runs 14 residues. Trimming pared 3 bases from V and 0 bases from J, leaving 7 bases between. Germline V gene data show CDR1 as SNHLY and CDR2 as FYNNEI. TCRdb re-called the RACE reads with MiXCR, one entry per CDR3 protein. The table lists about 350,000 distinct CDR3 sequences, roughly 6% of them singletons. Study conclusions and caveats: The presence of alopecia in the donors means their immune response may differ from healthy people's. PT1 expanded TCR numbers tracked positively with patch test score.

The time point is: pre-sensitization, week 0. Treatment of the sample: therapeutic diphenylcyclopropenone sensitization with weekly scalp DPC. Non-pregnant alopecia patients aged 18 to 70, suitable for DPC therapy. The material sequenced was whole blood, taken in connection with sensitization to the hapten diphenylcyclopropenone (DPC). This chain links TRBV2 with TRBJ2-3; no definite D call. This sequence originates from a woman aged 18-29 years with alopecia areata. Some clones in this sample may be carry-over from other donors' samples. In DNA, the CDR3 is TGTGCCAGCAGTGAGCAGGTCAGCACAGATACGCAGTATTTT. This gives the protein CASSEQVSTDTQYF.